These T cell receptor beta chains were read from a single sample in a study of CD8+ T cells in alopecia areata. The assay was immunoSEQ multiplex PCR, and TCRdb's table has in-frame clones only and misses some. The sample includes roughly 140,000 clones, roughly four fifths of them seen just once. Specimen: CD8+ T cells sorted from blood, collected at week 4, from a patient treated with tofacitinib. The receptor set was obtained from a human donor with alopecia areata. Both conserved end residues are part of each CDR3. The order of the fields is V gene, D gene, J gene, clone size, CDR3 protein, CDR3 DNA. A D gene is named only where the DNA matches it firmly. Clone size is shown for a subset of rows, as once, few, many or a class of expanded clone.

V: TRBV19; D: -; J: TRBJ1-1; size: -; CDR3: CASTTEGTEAFF; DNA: TGTGCCTCTACAACCGAGGGGACTGAAGCTTTCTTT
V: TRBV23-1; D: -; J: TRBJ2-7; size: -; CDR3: CASSQSATDQYEQYF; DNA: TGCGCCAGCAGTCAATCAGCGACAGACCAGTACGAGCAGTACTTC
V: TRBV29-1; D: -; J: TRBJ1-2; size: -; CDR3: CSAVQAPKYGYTF; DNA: TGCAGCGCCGTACAGGCCCCTAAGTATGGCTACACCTTC
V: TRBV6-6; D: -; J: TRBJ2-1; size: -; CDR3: CASSYSVVQFF; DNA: TGTGCCAGCAGTTACTCGGTTGTGCAGTTCTTC
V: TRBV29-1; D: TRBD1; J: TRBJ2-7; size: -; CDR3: CSVGGGSNYEQYF; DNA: TGCAGCGTTGGAGGGGGCAGTAACTACGAGCAGTACTTC
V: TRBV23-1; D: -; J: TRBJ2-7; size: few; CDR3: CASRYNRVPYEQYF; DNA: TGCGCCAGCCGATACAACAGGGTTCCCTACGAGCAGTACTTC
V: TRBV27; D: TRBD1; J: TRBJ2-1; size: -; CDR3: CASSLGTGGGNNEQFF; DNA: TGTGCCAGCAGTCTTGGGACAGGGGGTGGTAACAATGAGCAGTTCTTC
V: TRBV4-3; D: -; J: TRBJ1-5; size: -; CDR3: CASSQDGDSNQPQHF; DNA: TGCGCCAGCAGCCAAGATGGGGATAGCAATCAGCCCCAGCATTTT
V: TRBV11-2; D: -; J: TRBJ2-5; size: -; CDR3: CASSQTFARRETQYF; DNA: TGTGCCAGCAGCCAAACTTTCGCCAGGCGCGAGACCCAGTACTTC
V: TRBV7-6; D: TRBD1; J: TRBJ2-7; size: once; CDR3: CASSPGTGGRSSYEQYF; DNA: TGTGCCAGCAGCCCAGGGACAGGGGGCCGCAGCTCCTACGAGCAGTACTTC
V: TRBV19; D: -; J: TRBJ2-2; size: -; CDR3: CASSPEHANTGELFF; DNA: TGTGCCAGTAGTCCCGAGCACGCGAACACCGGGGAGCTGTTTTTT
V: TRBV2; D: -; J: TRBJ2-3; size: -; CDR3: CASSYTTASTDTQYF; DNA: TGTGCCAGCAGTTATACGACAGCCAGCACAGATACGCAGTATTTT
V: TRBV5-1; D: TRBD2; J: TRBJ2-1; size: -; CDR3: CASSPAGGLPNEQFF; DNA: TGCGCCAGCAGCCCAGCGGGGGGGCTACCAAATGAGCAGTTCTTC
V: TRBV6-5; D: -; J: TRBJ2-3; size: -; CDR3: CASSPPETVTDTQYF; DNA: TGTGCCAGCAGTCCCCCTGAGACGGTCACAGATACGCAGTATTTT
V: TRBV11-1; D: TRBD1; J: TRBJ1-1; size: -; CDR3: CASSLQGGSWNTEAFF; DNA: TGTGCCAGCAGCTTGCAAGGGGGCTCATGGAACACTGAAGCTTTCTTT
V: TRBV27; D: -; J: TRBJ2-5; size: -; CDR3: CASSWIEPGPRGVAQETQYF; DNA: TGTGCCAGCAGTTGGATTGAGCCGGGCCCAAGGGGGGTGGCCCAAGAGACCCAGTACTTC
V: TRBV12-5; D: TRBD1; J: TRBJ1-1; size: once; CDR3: CASGFIVGNRGDTEAFF; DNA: TGTGCTAGTGGTTTCATCGTCGGTAACAGGGGCGACACTGAAGCTTTCTTT
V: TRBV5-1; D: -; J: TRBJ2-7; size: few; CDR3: CASSLYQRLGYCEQYF; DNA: TGCGCCAGCAGCTTGTATCAGAGGCTGGGTTATTGCGAGCAGTACTTC
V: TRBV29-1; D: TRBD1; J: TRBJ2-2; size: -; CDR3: CSVEHRDRGTGELFF; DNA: TGCAGCGTTGAGCACCGGGACAGGGGAACCGGGGAGCTGTTTTTT
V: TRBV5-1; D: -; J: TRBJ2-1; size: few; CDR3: CASSLGAVYNEQFF; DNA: TGCGCCAGCAGCTTAGGGGCCGTCTACAATGAGCAGTTCTTC
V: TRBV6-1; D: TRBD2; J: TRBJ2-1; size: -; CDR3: CASSEWGTRDNEQFF; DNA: TGTGCCAGCAGTGAATGGGGGACTAGGGATAATGAGCAGTTCTTC
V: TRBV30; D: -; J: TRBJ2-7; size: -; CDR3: CAWRPGRTPDYEQYF; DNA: TGTGCCTGGAGACCGGGACGGACACCGGATTACGAGCAGTACTTC
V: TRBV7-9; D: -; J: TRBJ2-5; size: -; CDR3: CASSEYARETQYF; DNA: TGTGCCAGCAGCGAGTACGCCCGGGAGACCCAGTACTTC
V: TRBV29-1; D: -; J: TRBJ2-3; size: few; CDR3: CSVERAGNTDTQYF; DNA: TGCAGCGTTGAAAGGGCGGGGAACACAGATACGCAGTATTTT
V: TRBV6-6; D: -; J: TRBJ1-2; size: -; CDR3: CASSYPNPTANYGYTF; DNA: TGTGCCAGCAGTTACCCCAATCCGACGGCCAACTATGGCTACACCTTC
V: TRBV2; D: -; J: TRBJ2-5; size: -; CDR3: CASNSERVETQYF; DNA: TGTGCCAGCAATAGTGAGCGGGTAGAGACCCAGTACTTC
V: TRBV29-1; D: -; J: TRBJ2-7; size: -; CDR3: CSVVGVQGTSSYEQYF; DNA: TGCAGCGTTGTAGGTGTCCAGGGGACCAGCTCCTACGAGCAGTACTTC
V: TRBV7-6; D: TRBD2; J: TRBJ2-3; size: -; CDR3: CASSARTSGGADTQYF; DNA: TGTGCCAGCAGCGCCCGGACTAGCGGGGGGGCAGATACGCAGTATTTT
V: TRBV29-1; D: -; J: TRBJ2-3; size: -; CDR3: CSVGFRGLSTDTQYF; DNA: TGCAGCGTTGGGTTTCGGGGACTTAGCACAGATACGCAGTATTTT
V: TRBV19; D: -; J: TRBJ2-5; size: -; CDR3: CASSTGRETQYF; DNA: TGTGCCAGTAGTACAGGGCGAGAGACCCAGTACTTC
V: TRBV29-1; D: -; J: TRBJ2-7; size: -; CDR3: CSVKSGRTYEQYF; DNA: TGCAGCGTGAAATCGGGACGGACCTACGAGCAGTACTTC
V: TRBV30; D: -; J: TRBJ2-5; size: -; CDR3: CAWRPGEQETQYF; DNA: TGTGCCTGGAGACCGGGGGAACAAGAGACCCAGTACTTC
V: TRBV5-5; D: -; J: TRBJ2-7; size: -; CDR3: CASSSAGTIYEQYF; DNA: TGTGCCAGCAGCTCCGCCGGGACAATCTACGAGCAGTACTTC
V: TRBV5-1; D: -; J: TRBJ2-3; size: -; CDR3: CASINQDPSTDTQYF; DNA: TGCGCCAGCATCAATCAGGACCCGAGCACAGATACGCAGTATTTT
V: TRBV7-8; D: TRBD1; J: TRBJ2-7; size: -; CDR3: CASSLGGTGDEQYF; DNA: TGTGCCAGCAGCTTAGGGGGGACAGGGGACGAGCAGTACTTC
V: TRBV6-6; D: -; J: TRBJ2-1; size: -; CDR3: CASSYLPGNEQFF; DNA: TGTGCCAGCAGTTACTTGCCAGGGAATGAGCAGTTCTTC
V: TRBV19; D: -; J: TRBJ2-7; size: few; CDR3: CASSAGSNYEQYF; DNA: TGTGCCAGTAGTGCCGGTTCCAACTACGAGCAGTACTTC
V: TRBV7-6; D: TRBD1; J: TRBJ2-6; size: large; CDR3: CASSPRTGRSGANVLTF; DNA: TGTGCCAGCAGCCCACGGACAGGGAGGTCTGGGGCCAACGTCCTGACTTTC
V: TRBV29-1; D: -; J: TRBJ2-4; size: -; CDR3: CSVDGRSGGDKNIQYF; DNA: TGCAGCGTTGATGGAAGAAGCGGTGGGGACAAAAACATTCAGTACTTC